The 9 T cell receptor beta chains in this list originate from one sample, sequenced in a study of blood T cells in healthy people across ages (dated by TCRdb to between 2015 and 2016). Library preparation used 5' RACE. Sequenced using an Illumina HiSeq 2500. The second PCR ran for about 7 to 11 cycles and used a J-beta primer mix along with a sample-barcoded 5' primer. The public sequencing data were trimmed at Q25 with fastp and processed into clonotypes with MiXCR by TCRdb, which kept only in-frame beta chains. Duplicate CDR3 protein sequences are folded into a single record with the most common DNA and genes. The sample table lists around 800,000 distinct CDR3 sequences, 20% to 30% of them with a count of one. The top ten constitute 2.5% to 3.5% of the sample. The same sample was also used in a study of T cells of mothers and their children.

Sequencing used blood. Every receptor here comes from a boy aged 10-17 years in good health.

V usage is TRBV4-3 and J usage is TRBJ1-4, with 7 bases that match TRBD1. V lost 2 bases to trimming and J lost 0 bases; unmatched junction nucleotides: 0. Germline V gene data show CDR1 as LGHNA and CDR2 as YSLEER. The CDR3 length is 15 residues. The chain's CDR3 is CASSQTGATNEKLFF. The CDR3 DNA sequence: TGCGCCAGCAGCCAAACAGGGGCAACTAATGAAAAACTGTTTTTT.

The J gene is TRBJ1-2, the V gene TRBV28; D is undetermined. This CDR3 has 13 amino acids. Trimming cost V 7 bases and J 7 bases, with 16 bases left between them. Per germline, CDR1 MDHEN and CDR2 SYDVKM. Here the CDR3 DNA reads TGTGCCAGCACTATGACCCACGAGGGTGGCTACACCTTC. This sequence encodes CASTMTHEGGYTF.

This clonotype was found a few times. The genes are TRBV4-1 and TRBJ1-1; D perhaps matches TRBD1 (5 bases). Germline CDR1 and CDR2: MGHRA and YSYEKL. This CDR3 is built from 15 residues. The ends were cut back, 4 bases at V and 11 bases at J, with 23 bases in the middle. CDR3 bases: TGCGCCAGCAGCCGCCCGGGGACGGGCAAGCTAGTGGCTTTCTTT. It yields the protein CASSRPGTGKLVAFF.

This clonotype has more than one count but fewer than ten. The gene calls are TRBV27 and TRBJ2-6, with TRBD1 as a possible D gene (6 bases). V lost 5 bases to trimming and J lost 3 bases, with 11 bases between them. Germline assignment: CDR1 MNHEY and CDR2 SMNVEV (reference sequence). The CDR3 loop spans 15 amino acids. Here the CDR3 reads CASSGSGVGANVLTF. CDR3 DNA sequence: TGTGCCAGCAGTGGGTCAGGGGTTGGGGCCAACGTCCTGACTTTC.

The CDR3 sequence: CASSPGTGSDEQYF. In DNA, the CDR3 is TGTGCCAGCAGCCCCGGGACAGGGTCCGACGAGCAGTACTTC. J is TRBJ2-7 and V is TRBV7-2, with 9 bases identical to TRBD1. V lost 5 bases and J lost 5; bases outside the gene matches: 7. CDR1 is SGHTA, CDR2 FQGNSA, per germline. The CDR3 consists of 14 residues.

The chain carries TRBV30 and TRBJ2-1; D unclear. This CDR3 has 11 amino acids. Germline V gene lookup returns CDR1 GTSNPN and CDR2 SVGIG (reference sequence). V dropped 5 bases and J dropped 9 bases, with 11 bases sitting between them. CDR3 region: CAWGGSGEQFF. The DNA for the CDR3 is TGTGCCTGGGGTGGGTCGGGTGAGCAGTTCTTC. The full variable domain, in which reference TRBV30 and TRBJ2-1 provide the parts outside the CDR3, is SQTIHQWPATLVQPVGSPLSLECTVEGTSNPNLYWYRQAAGRGLQLLFYSVGIGQISSEVPQNLSASRPQDRQFILSSKKLLLSDSGFYLCAWGGSGEQFFGPGTRLTVL.

This clonotype was seen a handful of times. The chain is built from TRBV27 and TRBJ1-4; 9 bases map to TRBD1. V trimming: 5 bases; J trimming: 10 bases; junction bases outside the gene matches: 11. Germline loops: CDR1 MNHEY, CDR2 SMNVEV (reference sequence). The CDR3 runs to 15 residues. The CDR3, as DNA: TGTGCCAGCAGTGCGCGGACAGGGGTGTTAGGAAAACTGTTTTTT. This sequence encodes CASSARTGVLGKLFF.

The rearrangement links TRBV10-3 to TRBJ2-7; 13 positions agree with TRBD2. This CDR3 is 17 amino acids long. V was pared by 1 base and J by 2 bases, with 5 bases of the junction left unmatched. Germline V gives CDR1 ENHRY, CDR2 SYGVKD. DNA for the CDR3: TGTGCCATCAGTGAGTTAGCGGGACTAGCGGGGCCCTACGAGCAGTACTTC. Its protein product is CAISELAGLAGPYEQYF.

The sample holds a few counts of this clonotype. This chain uses TRBV15 with TRBJ1-1; D is ambiguous. The CDR3 is made up of 13 amino acids. Trimming left V 0 bases short and J 1 base short, with 3 bases between. Germline CDR1 LNHNV, CDR2 YYDKDF (reference sequence). The CDR3 sequence is CATSRESNTEAFF. In DNA form, the CDR3 reads TGTGCCACCAGCAGAGAATCGAACACTGAAGCTTTCTTT.